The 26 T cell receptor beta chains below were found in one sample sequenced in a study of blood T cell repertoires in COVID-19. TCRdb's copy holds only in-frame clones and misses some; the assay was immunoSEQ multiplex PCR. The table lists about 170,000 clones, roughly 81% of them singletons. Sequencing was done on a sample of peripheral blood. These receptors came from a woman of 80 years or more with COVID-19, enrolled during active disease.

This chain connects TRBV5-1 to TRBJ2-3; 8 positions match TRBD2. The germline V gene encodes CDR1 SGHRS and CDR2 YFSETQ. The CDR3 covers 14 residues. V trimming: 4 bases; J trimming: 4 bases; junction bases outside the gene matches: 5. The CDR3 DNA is TGCGCCAGCAGCCTAAGCGGGAGCCCAGATACGCAGTATTTT. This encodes CASSLSGSPDTQYF.

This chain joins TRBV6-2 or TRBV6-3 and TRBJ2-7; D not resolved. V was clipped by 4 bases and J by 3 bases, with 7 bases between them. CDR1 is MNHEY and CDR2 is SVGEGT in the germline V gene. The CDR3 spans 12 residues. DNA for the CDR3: TGTGCCAGCAGTTCCCAGATCTACGAGCAGTACTTC. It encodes CASSSQIYEQYF.

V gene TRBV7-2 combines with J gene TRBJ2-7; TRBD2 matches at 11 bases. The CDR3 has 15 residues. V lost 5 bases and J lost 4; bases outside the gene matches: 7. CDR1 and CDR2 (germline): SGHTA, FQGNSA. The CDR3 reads CASSPVAGGPYEQYF. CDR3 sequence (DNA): TGTGCCAGCAGCCCAGTAGCGGGAGGGCCATACGAGCAGTACTTC.

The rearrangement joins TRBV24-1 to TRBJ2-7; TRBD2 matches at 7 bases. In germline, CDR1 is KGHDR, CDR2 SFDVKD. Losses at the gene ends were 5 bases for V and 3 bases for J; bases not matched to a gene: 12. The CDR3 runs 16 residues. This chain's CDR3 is CATSGNRGDWLYEQYF. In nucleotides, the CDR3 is TGTGCCACCAGTGGCAACCGGGGGGACTGGCTCTACGAGCAGTACTTC.

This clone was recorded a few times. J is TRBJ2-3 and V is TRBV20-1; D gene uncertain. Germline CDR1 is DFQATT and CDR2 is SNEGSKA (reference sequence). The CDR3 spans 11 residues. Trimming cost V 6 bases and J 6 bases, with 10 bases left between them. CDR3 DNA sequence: TGCAGTGCCCCCCTTCTTGATACGCAGTATTTT. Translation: CSAPLLDTQYF.

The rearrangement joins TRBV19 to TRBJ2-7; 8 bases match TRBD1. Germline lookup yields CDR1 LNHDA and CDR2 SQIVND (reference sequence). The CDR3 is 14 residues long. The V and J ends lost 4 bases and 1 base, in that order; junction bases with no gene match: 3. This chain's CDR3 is CASSRTGLSYEQYF. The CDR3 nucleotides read TGTGCCAGTAGTAGGACAGGGTTGTCCTACGAGCAGTACTTC.

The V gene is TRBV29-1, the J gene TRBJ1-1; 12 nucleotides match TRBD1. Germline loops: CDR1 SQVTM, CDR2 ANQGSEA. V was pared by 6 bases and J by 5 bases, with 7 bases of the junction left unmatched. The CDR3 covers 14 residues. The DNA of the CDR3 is TGCAGCGTGCGGGACAGGGGGCGATGGACTGAAGCTTTCTTT. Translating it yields CSVRDRGRWTEAFF.

Here the CDR3 DNA reads TGTGCCAGCGGTGTTCCGGACAGACAACACACCTTC. It codes for CASGVPDRQHTF. The chain couples TRBV27 to TRBJ1-2; weak D call: TRBD1 (6 bases). This CDR3 spans 12 amino acids. V lost 8 bases to trimming and J lost 12 bases, with 19 bases between them. CDR1 is MNHEY, CDR2 SMNVEV, per germline (reference sequence).

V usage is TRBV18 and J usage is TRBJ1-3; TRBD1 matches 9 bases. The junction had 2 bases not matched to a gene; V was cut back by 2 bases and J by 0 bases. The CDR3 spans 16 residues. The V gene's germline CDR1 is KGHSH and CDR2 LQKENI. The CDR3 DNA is TGTGCCAGCTCACCAGGGACAGGGAGCTCTGGAAACACCATATATTTT. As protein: CASSPGTGSSGNTIYF.

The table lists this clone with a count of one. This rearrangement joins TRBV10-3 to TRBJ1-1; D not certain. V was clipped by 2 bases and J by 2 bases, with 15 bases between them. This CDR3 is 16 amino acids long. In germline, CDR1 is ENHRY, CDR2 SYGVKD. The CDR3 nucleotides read TGTGCCATCAGTGAGAACAAAGGGAGCGTTAACACTGAAGCTTTCTTT. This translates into CAISENKGSVNTEAFF.

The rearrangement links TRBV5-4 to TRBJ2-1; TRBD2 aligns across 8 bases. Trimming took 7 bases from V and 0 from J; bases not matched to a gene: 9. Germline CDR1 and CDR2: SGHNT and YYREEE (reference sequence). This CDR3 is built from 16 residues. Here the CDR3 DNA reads TGTGCCAGCGGATCGACGGGGGGGGGCTCCTACAATGAGCAGTTCTTC. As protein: CASGSTGGGSYNEQFF. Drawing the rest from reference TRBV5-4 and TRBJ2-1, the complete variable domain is ETGVTQSPTHLIKTRGQQVTLRCSSQSGHNTVSWYQQALGQGPQFIFQYYREEENGRGNFPPRFSGLQFPNYSSELNVNALELDDSALYLCASGSTGGGSYNEQFFGPGTRLTVL.

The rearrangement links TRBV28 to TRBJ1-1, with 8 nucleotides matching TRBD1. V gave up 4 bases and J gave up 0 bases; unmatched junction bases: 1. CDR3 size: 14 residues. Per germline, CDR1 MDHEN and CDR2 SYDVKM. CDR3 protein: CASSSRGLNTEAFF. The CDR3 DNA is TGTGCCAGCAGTTCCAGGGGGCTGAACACTGAAGCTTTCTTT.

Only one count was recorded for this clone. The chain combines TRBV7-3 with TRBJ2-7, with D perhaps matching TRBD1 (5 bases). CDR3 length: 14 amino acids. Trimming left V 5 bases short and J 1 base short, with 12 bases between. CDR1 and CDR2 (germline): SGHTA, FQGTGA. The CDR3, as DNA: TGTGCCAGCAGCCCCGGACAATATTCCTACGAGCAGTACTTC. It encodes CASSPGQYSYEQYF.

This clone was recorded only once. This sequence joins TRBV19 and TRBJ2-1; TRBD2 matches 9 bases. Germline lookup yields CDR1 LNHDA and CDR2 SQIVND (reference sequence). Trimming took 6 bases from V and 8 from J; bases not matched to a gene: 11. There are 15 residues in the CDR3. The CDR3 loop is CASRSIAGASYEQFF. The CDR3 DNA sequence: TGTGCCAGTAGAAGCATAGCGGGAGCTTCGTATGAGCAGTTCTTC. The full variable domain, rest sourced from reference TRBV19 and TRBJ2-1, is DGGITQSPKYLFRKEGQNVTLSCEQNLNHDAMYWYRQDPGQGLRLIYYSQIVNDFQKGDIAEGYSVSREKKESFPLTVTSAQKNPTAFYLCASRSIAGASYEQFFGPGTRLTVL.

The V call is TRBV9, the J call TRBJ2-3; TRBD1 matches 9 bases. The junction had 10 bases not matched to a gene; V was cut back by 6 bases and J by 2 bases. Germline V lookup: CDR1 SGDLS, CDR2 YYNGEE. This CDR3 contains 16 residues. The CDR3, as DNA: TGTGCCAGCAAACCCCGGACAGGGGCAGACACAGATACGCAGTATTTT. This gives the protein CASKPRTGADTDTQYF.

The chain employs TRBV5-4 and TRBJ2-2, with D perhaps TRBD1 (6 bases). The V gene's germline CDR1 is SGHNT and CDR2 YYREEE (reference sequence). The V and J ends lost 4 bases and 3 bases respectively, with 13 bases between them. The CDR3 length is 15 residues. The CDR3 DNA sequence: TGTGCCAGCAGCCCCCGGAAGGGGGACACCGGGGAGCTGTTTTTT. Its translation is CASSPRKGDTGELFF.

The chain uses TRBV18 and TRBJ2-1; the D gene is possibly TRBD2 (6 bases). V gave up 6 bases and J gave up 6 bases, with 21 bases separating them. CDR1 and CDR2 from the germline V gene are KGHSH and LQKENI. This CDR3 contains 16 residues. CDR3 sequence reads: CASSTIADYLGNEQFF. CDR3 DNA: TGTGCCAGCTCGACAATAGCGGACTATCTGGGCAATGAGCAGTTCTTC.

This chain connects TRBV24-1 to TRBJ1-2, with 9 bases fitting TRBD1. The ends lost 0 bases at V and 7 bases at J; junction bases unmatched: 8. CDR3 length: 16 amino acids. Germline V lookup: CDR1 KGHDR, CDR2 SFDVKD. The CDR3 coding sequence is TGTGCCACCAGTGATTTGCTTGTACAGGGGGCAAGTGGCTACACCTTC. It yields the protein CATSDLLVQGASGYTF.

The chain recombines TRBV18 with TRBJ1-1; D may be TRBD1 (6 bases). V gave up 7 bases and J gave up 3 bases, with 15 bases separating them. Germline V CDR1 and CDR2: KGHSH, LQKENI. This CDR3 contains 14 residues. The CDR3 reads CASYTGGGYTEAFF. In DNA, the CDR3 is TGTGCCAGCTACACCGGGGGGGGCTACACTGAAGCTTTCTTT.

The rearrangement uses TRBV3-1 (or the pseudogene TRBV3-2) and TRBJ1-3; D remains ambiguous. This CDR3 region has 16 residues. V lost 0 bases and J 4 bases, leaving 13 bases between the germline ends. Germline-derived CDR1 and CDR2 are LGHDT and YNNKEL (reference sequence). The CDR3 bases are TGTGCCAGCAGCCAAGACCCCGCCGGGTCGGGAAACACCATATATTTT. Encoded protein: CASSQDPAGSGNTIYF.

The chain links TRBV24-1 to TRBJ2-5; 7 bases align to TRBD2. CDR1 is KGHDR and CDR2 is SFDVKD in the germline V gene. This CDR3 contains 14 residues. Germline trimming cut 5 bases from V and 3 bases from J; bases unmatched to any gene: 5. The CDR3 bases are TGTGCCACCAGTGCCGCGGGGGTGGAAGAGACCCAGTACTTC. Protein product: CATSAAGVEETQYF.

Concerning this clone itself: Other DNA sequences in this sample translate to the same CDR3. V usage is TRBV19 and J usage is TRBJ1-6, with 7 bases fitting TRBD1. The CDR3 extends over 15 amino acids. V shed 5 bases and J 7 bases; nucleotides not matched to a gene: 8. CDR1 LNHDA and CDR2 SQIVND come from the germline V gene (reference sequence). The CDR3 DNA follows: TGTGCCAGTAGTCCGCAGGGGGTCGGGAATTCACCCCTCCACTTT. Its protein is CASSPQGVGNSPLHF. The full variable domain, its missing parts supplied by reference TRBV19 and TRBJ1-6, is DGGITQSPKYLFRKEGQNVTLSCEQNLNHDAMYWYRQDPGQGLRLIYYSQIVNDFQKGDIAEGYSVSREKKESFPLTVTSAQKNPTAFYLCASSPQGVGNSPLHFGNGTRLTVT.

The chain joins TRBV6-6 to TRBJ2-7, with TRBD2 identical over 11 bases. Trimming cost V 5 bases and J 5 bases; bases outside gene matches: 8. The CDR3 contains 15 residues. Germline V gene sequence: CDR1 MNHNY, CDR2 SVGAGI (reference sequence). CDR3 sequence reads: CASSKQPGLADEQYF. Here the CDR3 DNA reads TGTGCCAGCAGTAAACAACCGGGACTAGCGGACGAGCAGTACTTC.

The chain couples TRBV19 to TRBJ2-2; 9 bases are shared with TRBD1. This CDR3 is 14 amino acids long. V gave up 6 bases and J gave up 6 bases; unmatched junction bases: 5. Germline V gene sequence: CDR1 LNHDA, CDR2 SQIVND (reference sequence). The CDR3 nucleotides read TGTGCCAGTAGGGACAGGGGCCGGTCCGGGGAGCTGTTTTTT. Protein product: CASRDRGRSGELFF.

The CDR3 bases are TGTGCAACTGGGGACAGGGGAAGTGAAACCCAGTACTTC. Protein product: CATGDRGSETQYF. The rearrangement joins TRBV2 to TRBJ2-5; 10 bases align to TRBD1. The V gene's germline CDR1 is SNHLY and CDR2 FYNNEI. This CDR3 contains 13 residues.

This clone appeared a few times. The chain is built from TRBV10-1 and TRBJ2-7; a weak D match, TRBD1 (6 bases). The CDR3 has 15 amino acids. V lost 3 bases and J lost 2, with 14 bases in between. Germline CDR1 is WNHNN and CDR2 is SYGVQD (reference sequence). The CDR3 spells CASSDLGGDPYEQYF. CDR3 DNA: TGCGCCAGCAGTGATCTAGGGGGAGATCCCTACGAGCAGTACTTC.